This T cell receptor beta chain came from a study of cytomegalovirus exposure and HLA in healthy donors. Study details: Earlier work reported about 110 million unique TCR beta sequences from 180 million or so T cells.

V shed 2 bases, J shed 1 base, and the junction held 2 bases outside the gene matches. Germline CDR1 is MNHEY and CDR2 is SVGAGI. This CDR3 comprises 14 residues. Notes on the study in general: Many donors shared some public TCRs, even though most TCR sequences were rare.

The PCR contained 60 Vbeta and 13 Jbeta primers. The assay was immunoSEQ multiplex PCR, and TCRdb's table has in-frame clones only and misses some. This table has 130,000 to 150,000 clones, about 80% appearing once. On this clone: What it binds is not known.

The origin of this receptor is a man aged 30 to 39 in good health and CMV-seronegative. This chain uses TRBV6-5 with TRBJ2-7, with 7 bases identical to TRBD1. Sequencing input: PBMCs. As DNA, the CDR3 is TGTGCCAGCAGTTACGACAGGGCATCCTACGAGCAGTACTTC. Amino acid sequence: CASSYDRASYEQYF.